The rows below give T cell receptor beta chains drawn from one sample of a study of early T cells in non-severe SARS-CoV-2 infection. TCRdb reprocessed the 5' RACE reads with MiXCR, giving one entry per CDR3 protein. This sample has some 80,000 distinct CDR3 sequences, with around 13% found just once. Material: whole blood. Receptors were obtained from an adult who was a healthcare worker with PCR-confirmed SARS-CoV-2 infection or an uninfected control (not recorded which). Both conserved end residues are part of each CDR3. The D gene is left open where the match is weak. Clone size, where shown, is once, few, many, or a class for clones that have expanded.

>15|many|TRBV12-3/TRBV12-4|.|TRBJ1-6
CASSFVAGDNSPLHF
TGTGCCAGCAGTTTCGTGGCAGGGGATAATTCACCCCTCCACTTT
>16|many|TRBV20-1|.|TRBJ2-7
CSARDLGRTRGYEQYF
TGCAGTGCTAGAGACCTTGGACGGACGAGGGGCTACGAGCAGTACTTC
>15|.|TRBV5-1|TRBD1|TRBJ2-5
CASSLGGQGQETQYF
TGCGCCAGCAGCTTGGGGGGACAGGGGCAAGAGACCCAGTACTTC
>13|many|TRBV11-2|.|TRBJ2-2
CASSLSAGGELFF
TGTGCCAGCAGCTTATCGGCCGGGGGGGAGCTGTTTTTT
>15|many|TRBV10-1|TRBD1|TRBJ2-7
CASSPDRGTSYEQYF
TGCGCCAGCAGCCCCGACAGGGGAACATCCTACGAGCAGTACTTC
>18|few|TRBV7-8|TRBD2|TRBJ2-2
CASSLGTAGAKNTGELFF
TGTGCCAGCAGCTTAGGGACAGCGGGGGCCAAGAACACCGGGGAGCTGTTTTTT
>11|many|TRBV20-1|TRBD1|TRBJ2-7
CSASRGLEQYF
TGCAGTGCTAGCAGGGGGCTTGAGCAGTACTTC
>14|.|TRBV6-6|TRBD2|TRBJ2-5
CASTTSGSQETQYF
TGTGCCAGCACAACTAGCGGATCCCAAGAGACCCAGTACTTC
>14|many|TRBV7-8|.|TRBJ1-2
CASSATGYGYGYTF
TGTGCCAGCAGCGCGACGGGGTACGGCTATGGCTACACCTTC
>12|.|TRBV29-1|.|TRBJ2-7
CSVSDGSYEQYF
TGCAGCGTTTCGGACGGCTCCTACGAGCAGTACTTC
>14|.|TRBV5-1|.|TRBJ2-7
CASSSLRHPGEQYF
TGCGCCAGCAGCTCTTTAAGGCACCCGGGCGAGCAGTACTTC
>17|few|TRBV28|.|TRBJ2-6
CASSLWGVRSGANVLTF
TGTGCCAGCAGTTTATGGGGGGTCCGCTCTGGGGCCAACGTCCTGACTTTC
>15|many|TRBV18|TRBD2|TRBJ2-7
CASSTSGTRGHEQYF
TGTGCCAGCTCTACTTCTGGGACTAGAGGCCACGAGCAGTACTTC
>14|.|TRBV2|.|TRBJ1-1
CASSPTDPNTEAFF
TGTGCCAGCAGTCCTACGGACCCGAACACTGAAGCTTTCTTT
>17|few|TRBV11-2|.|TRBJ1-2
CASRPFGVGSRSGGYTF
TGTGCCAGCAGGCCATTCGGCGTGGGGAGCAGGAGTGGCGGCTACACCTTC
>13|many|TRBV20-1|.|TRBJ2-7
CSVSAGAAYEQYF
TGCAGTGTAAGCGCGGGGGCGGCCTACGAGCAGTACTTC
>14|few|TRBV4-3|.|TRBJ2-7
CASSQEPGPYEQYF
TGCGCCAGCAGCCAAGAACCGGGCCCCTACGAGCAGTACTTC
>16|many|TRBV5-1|.|TRBJ2-7
CASSLGRERKTYEQYF
TGCGCCAGCAGCTTGGGCAGGGAGCGGAAGACCTACGAGCAGTACTTC
>15|many|TRBV19|.|TRBJ1-5
CASSSGRNSNQPQHF
TGTGCCAGTAGCTCGGGGCGGAATAGCAATCAGCCCCAGCATTTT
>12|many|TRBV19|TRBD1|TRBJ2-1
CASTDRVNEQFF
TGTGCCAGTACGGACAGGGTCAATGAGCAGTTCTTC
>17|.|TRBV5-1|TRBD1|TRBJ1-2
CASSSTGGQPALYGYTF
TGCGCCAGCAGCTCTACGGGGGGACAGCCGGCCTTATATGGCTACACCTTC
>15|.|TRBV28|.|TRBJ1-1
CASSSQTGLNTEAFF
TGTGCCAGCAGTTCACAAACAGGGTTGAACACTGAAGCTTTCTTT
>15|many|TRBV7-3|.|TRBJ2-1
CASSLSLHAYNEQFF
TGTGCCAGCAGCTTATCACTCCACGCCTACAATGAGCAGTTCTTC